The clone carrying this T cell receptor (beta chain) was observed a few times. Its antigen remains unidentified. These data originate in a study of human T cells and chemical hapten exposure. Findings of the study overall: Controls formed significantly fewer large CDR3 similarity clusters than expanded TCRs did. There was no change with DPC sensitization in TCRs above 1 in 1000 frequency.

The library attached unique molecular identifiers to individual cDNA molecules. In TCRdb, the RACE reads were re-called with MiXCR into one record per CDR3 protein. The sample consists of about 260,000 distinct CDR3 sequences, about 9.4% of them appearing once. The time point here: pre-sensitization, week 0. The treatment here: therapeutic diphenylcyclopropenone sensitization with weekly scalp DPC. Whole blood that had not been fractionated was the source of extracted total RNA. V was pared by 6 bases and J by 5 bases, with 14 bases between. CDR1 and CDR2 (germline): DFQATT, SNEGSKA (reference sequence). The CDR3 is 12 residues long.

The sequence came from a woman aged 40 to 50 with alopecia areata. Some clones in this sample may be carry-over from other donors' samples. The rearrangement uses TRBV20-1 and TRBJ2-7, with a possible D match to TRBD2 (6 bases). This material consisted of whole blood, taken in connection with sensitization to the hapten diphenylcyclopropenone (DPC). The CDR3 DNA is TGCAGTGCCGAGCCGGGGGTCCACGAGCAGTACTTC. Its translation: CSAEPGVHEQYF.